A selection of T cell receptor beta chains follows, all from one sample in a study of PD-1 blockade in mismatch repair-deficient tumors. Libraries were prepared by immunoSEQ multiplex PCR; TCRdb keeps only in-frame clonotypes and omits some of them. This table holds about 68,000 clones, almost 80% found once. The input for sequencing was peripheral blood, taken 2 weeks after starting pembrolizumab. These receptors came from an adult with mismatch repair-deficient cancer. CDR3s include the opening cysteine and the closing phenylalanine or tryptophan. Fields, in order: CDR3 DNA, CDR3 protein, J gene, CDR3 length, clone size, V gene, D gene. The D gene is left open where the match is weak. Expanded clones get a size class; other rows say once, few or many, or leave the size out.

TGTGCCAGCTCACCAGGGTCAGAGACCCAGTACTTC,CASSPGSETQYF,TRBJ2-5,12,.,TRBV18,.
TGTGCCAGCAGCTTAGGAACTAGCACAGATACGCAGTATTTT,CASSLGTSTDTQYF,TRBJ2-3,14,.,TRBV7-8,.
TGTGCCAGCAGCTCCCGAGCGGGACGTGCAGATACGCAGTATTTT,CASSSRAGRADTQYF,TRBJ2-3,15,.,TRBV28,TRBD2
TGCGCCAGCAGCCAAGCTCTAGCGGCGGTCCACAATGAGCAGTTCTTC,CASSQALAAVHNEQFF,TRBJ2-1,16,.,TRBV4-3,TRBD2
TGTGCCAGCAGCTTAGAGGTGGGGGGGTCCTACGAGCAGTACTTC,CASSLEVGGSYEQYF,TRBJ2-7,15,.,TRBV7-2,TRBD2
TGCGCCAGCAGCCAGGACAGGGCCTCTTACGAGCAGTACTTC,CASSQDRASYEQYF,TRBJ2-7,14,.,TRBV4-1,TRBD1
TGTGCCAGCAGGGGAGCGTGGGCTGAAGCTTTCTTT,CASRGAWAEAFF,TRBJ1-1,12,.,TRBV2,.
TGTGCCAGCAGCTTGACCGGGACTAGCGGGTTCCACGAGCAGTACTTC,CASSLTGTSGFHEQYF,TRBJ2-7,16,.,TRBV11-1,TRBD2
TGTGCCAGCAGGGATCGGACAGGGAAAGAAGCTTTCTTT,CASRDRTGKEAFF,TRBJ1-1,13,.,TRBV6-4,TRBD1
TGTGCCAGCAGCTTATGGGGGGAACGGGATGAGCAGTTCTTC,CASSLWGERDEQFF,TRBJ2-1,14,once,TRBV7-9,.
TGCGCCAGCAGCTTGGTCGGTTACGAGCAGTACTTC,CASSLVGYEQYF,TRBJ2-7,12,.,TRBV5-1,.
TGTGCCAGCATGCCAGGCTATGGCTACACCTTC,CASMPGYGYTF,TRBJ1-2,11,.,TRBV6-5,.
TGTGCCAGCAGCCTCCGGGGGGTCGAGCAGTACTTC,CASSLRGVEQYF,TRBJ2-7,12,.,TRBV5-4,TRBD2
TGCGCCAGCAGCATCGAACTAGCGGGAGTATACAATGAGCAGTTCTTC,CASSIELAGVYNEQFF,TRBJ2-1,16,.,TRBV5-1,TRBD2
TGTGCCACAGCCAGGGGGTCGAGGACTGAAGCTTTCTTT,CATARGSRTEAFF,TRBJ1-1,13,.,TRBV10-3,TRBD1
TGTGCCAGCAGCCAGAAAAAGGGTCTTAGGGGGAGCGAGCAGTACTTC,CASSQKKGLRGSEQYF,TRBJ2-7,16,.,TRBV14,.
TGCGCCAGCAGCTTGGAGCCGCTAGCGGGAAGCATGGGCTCCTACGAGCAGTACTTC,CASSLEPLAGSMGSYEQYF,TRBJ2-7,19,.,TRBV5-1,TRBD2
TGTGCCAGCAGCTTGTATGGGACGGCGTCCTACGAGCAGTACTTC,CASSLYGTASYEQYF,TRBJ2-7,15,.,TRBV5-4,.
TGTGCCAGTAGCCCTAGGATGGGGACGAACACAGATACGCAGTATTTT,CASSPRMGTNTDTQYF,TRBJ2-3,16,.,TRBV19,.
TGTGCCAGCAGCCGGACACCCCGACTAGCGGGAGAAAAAAATGAGCAGTTCTTC,CASSRTPRLAGEKNEQFF,TRBJ2-1,18,.,TRBV7-3,TRBD2
TGCAGCGTTGACGCCTACGCCGGGACAGGGATGAACACTGAAGCTTTCTTT,CSVDAYAGTGMNTEAFF,TRBJ1-1,17,.,TRBV29-1,TRBD1
TGTGCCAGCAGTTGGTACCAAGAGACCCAGTACTTC,CASSWYQETQYF,TRBJ2-5,12,few,TRBV28,.
TGTGCCAGCAGCTATACAGGGTTTGGCGGCTACACCTTC,CASSYTGFGGYTF,TRBJ1-2,13,.,TRBV28,.
TGTGCCAGCAGCGTGACACTAGCGGGAGATCCGTACTTC,CASSVTLAGDPYF,TRBJ2-7,13,.,TRBV5-5,TRBD2
TGCGCCAGCAGCTTCCAGCTAAGGAACACTGAAGCTTTCTTT,CASSFQLRNTEAFF,TRBJ1-1,14,.,TRBV5-1,.
TGTGCCAGCAGTTCTGACAGGGCAGGTGAAGCTTTCTTT,CASSSDRAGEAFF,TRBJ1-1,13,.,TRBV6-1,TRBD1
TGTGCCAGCAGTCAGGGGGCCTACGAGCAGTACTTC,CASSQGAYEQYF,TRBJ2-7,12,.,TRBV2,TRBD1
TGTGCCAGCAGTTACCGGGGCGGGAATCAGCCCCAGCATTTT,CASSYRGGNQPQHF,TRBJ1-5,14,.,TRBV6-5,.
TGTGCCAGCAGCTTGGTCCAGGGAGGTGGCAATGAGCAGTTCTTC,CASSLVQGGGNEQFF,TRBJ2-1,15,.,TRBV11-3,.
TGCAGTGCTAGAGATGTATACGGCTACACCTTC,CSARDVYGYTF,TRBJ1-2,11,.,TRBV20-1,.
TGTGCCAGCAGCTTGGGGTCCGGCTCCTCCTACGAGCAGTACTTC,CASSLGSGSSYEQYF,TRBJ2-7,15,.,TRBV5-4,.
TGTGCCAGCAGCCTACCGGAGGGCGGGAGGAATGAGCAGTTCTTC,CASSLPEGGRNEQFF,TRBJ2-1,15,.,TRBV5-6,TRBD2
TGTGCCACCAGCAGAGGGCGGCAAGAGACCCAGTACTTC,CATSRGRQETQYF,TRBJ2-5,13,once,TRBV15,.
TGCGCCAGCAGTGAGCGTAGGCAGCCCCAGCATTTT,CASSERRQPQHF,TRBJ1-5,12,.,TRBV10-2,.
TGTGCCAGCAGTGAATGGCGGGAGGGAGAAGATACGCAGTATTTT,CASSEWREGEDTQYF,TRBJ2-3,15,.,TRBV25-1,TRBD2
TGTGCCAGTAGTATAGTGGATCAGCCCCAGCATTTT,CASSIVDQPQHF,TRBJ1-5,12,.,TRBV19,.
TGCGCCAGCAGCCAGACTAGCGGGAGGGTCGGAACCTACGAGCAGTACTTC,CASSQTSGRVGTYEQYF,TRBJ2-7,17,once,TRBV4-1,TRBD2
TGTGCCAGCAGTTTTGGGCCACCCAGGATGGCCGGGGAGCTGTTTTTT,CASSFGPPRMAGELFF,TRBJ2-2,16,.,TRBV7-2,.
TGTGCCAGTAGTATAATGGCGGGGCCCCTGAACACTGAAGCTTTCTTT,CASSIMAGPLNTEAFF,TRBJ1-1,16,.,TRBV19,.
TGTGCCTGGAGTACAGGGGTAGCTGAAGCTTTCTTT,CAWSTGVAEAFF,TRBJ1-1,12,.,TRBV30,TRBD1